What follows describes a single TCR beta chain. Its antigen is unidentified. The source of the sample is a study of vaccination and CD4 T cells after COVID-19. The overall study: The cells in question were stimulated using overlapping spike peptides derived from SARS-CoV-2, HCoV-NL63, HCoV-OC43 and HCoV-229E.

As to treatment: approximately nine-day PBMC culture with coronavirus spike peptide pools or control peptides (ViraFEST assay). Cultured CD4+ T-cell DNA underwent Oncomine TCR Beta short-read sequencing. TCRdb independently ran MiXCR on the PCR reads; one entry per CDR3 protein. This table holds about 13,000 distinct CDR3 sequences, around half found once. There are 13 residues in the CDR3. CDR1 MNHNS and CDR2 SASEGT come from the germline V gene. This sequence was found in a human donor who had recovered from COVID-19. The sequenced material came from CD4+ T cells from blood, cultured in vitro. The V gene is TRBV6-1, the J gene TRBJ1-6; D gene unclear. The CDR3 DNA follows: TGTGCGGCATGGAGCTCCTATAATTCACCCCTCCACTTT. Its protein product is CAAWSSYNSPLHF.